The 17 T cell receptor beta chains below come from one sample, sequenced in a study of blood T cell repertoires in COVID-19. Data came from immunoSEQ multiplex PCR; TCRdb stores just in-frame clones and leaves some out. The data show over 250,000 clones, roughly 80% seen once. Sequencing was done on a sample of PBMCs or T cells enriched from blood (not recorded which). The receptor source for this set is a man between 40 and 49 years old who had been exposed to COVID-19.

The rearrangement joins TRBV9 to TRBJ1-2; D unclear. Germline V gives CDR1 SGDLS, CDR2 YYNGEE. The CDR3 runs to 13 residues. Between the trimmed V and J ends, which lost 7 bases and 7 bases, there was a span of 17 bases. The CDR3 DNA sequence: TGTGCCAGCGGGCCATTTCACAACGCTGGCTACACCTTC. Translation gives CASGPFHNAGYTF.

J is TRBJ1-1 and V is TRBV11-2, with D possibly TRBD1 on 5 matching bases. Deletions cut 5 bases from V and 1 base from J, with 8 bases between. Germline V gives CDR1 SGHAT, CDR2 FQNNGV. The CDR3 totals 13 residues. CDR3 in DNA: TGTGCCAGCAGCGTAACAGGGAACACTGAAGCTTTCTTT. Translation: CASSVTGNTEAFF.

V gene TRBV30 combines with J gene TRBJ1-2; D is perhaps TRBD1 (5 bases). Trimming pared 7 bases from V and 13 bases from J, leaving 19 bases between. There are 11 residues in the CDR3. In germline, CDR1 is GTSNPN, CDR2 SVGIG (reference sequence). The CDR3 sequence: CASHPHQGGTF. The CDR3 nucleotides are TGTGCCTCTCACCCTCATCAGGGAGGCACCTTC.

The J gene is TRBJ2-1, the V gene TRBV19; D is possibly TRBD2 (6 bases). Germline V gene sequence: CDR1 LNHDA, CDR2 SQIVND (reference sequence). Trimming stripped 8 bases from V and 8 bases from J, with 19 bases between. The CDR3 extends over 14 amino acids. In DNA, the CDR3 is TGTGCCAGTTGCCCCGGGACCGGGGGACATGAGCAGTTCTTC. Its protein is CASCPGTGGHEQFF.

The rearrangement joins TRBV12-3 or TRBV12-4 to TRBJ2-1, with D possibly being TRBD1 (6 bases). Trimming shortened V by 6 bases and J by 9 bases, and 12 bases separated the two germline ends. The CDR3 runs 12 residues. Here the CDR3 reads CASSIDRSEQFF. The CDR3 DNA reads TGTGCCAGCAGCATTGACAGGAGTGAGCAGTTCTTC.

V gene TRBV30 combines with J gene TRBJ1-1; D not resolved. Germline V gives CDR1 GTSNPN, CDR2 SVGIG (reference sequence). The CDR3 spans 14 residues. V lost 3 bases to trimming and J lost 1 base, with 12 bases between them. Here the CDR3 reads CAWRGGRKNTEAFF. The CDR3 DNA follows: TGTGCCTGGAGGGGAGGTAGAAAGAACACTGAAGCTTTCTTT.

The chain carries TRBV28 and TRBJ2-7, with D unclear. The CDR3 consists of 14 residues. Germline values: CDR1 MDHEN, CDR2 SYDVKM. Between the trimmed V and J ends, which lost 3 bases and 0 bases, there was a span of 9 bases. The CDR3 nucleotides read TGTGCCAGCAGTTTGGCAGGCAGCTCCTACGAGCAGTACTTC. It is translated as CASSLAGSSYEQYF.

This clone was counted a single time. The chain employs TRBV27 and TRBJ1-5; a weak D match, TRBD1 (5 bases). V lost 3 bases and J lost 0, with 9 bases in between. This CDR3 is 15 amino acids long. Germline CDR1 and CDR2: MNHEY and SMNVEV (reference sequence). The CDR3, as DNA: TGTGCCAGCAGTTTGCGCAGGGATAGCAATCAGCCCCAGCATTTT. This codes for CASSLRRDSNQPQHF.

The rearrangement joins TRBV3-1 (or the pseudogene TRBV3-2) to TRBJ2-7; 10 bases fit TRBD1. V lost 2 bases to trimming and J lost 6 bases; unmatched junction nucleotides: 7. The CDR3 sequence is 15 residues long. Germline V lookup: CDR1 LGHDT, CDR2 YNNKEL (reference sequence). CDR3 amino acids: CASSQPGTGVLEQYF. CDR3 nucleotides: TGTGCCAGCAGCCAACCGGGGACAGGGGTGCTCGAGCAGTACTTC.

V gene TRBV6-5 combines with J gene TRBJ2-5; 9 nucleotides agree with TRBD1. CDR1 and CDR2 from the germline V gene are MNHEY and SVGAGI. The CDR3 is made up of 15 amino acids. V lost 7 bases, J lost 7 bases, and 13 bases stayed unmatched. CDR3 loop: CASIMFGGQGGTQYF. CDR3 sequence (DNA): TGTGCCAGCATTATGTTCGGGGGACAGGGCGGGACCCAGTACTTC.

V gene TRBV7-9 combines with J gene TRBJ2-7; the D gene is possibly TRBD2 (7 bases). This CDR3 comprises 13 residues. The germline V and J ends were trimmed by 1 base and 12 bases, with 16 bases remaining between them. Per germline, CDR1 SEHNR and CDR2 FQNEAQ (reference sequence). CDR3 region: CASSLEGGADRYF. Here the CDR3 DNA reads TGTGCCAGCAGCTTAGAGGGGGGGGCAGACCGGTACTTC.

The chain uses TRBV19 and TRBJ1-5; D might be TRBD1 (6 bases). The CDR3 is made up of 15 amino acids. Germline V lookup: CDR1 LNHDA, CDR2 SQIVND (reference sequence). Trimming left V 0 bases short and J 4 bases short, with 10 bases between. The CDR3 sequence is CASSIEGGVNQPQHF. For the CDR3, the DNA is TGTGCCAGTAGTATAGAAGGGGGGGTTAATCAGCCCCAGCATTTT.

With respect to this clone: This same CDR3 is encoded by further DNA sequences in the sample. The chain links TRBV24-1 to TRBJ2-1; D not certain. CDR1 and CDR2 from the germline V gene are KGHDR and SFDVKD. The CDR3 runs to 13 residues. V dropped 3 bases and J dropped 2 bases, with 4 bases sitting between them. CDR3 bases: TGTGCCACCAGTGATCCTACCTACAATGAGCAGTTCTTC. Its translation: CATSDPTYNEQFF.

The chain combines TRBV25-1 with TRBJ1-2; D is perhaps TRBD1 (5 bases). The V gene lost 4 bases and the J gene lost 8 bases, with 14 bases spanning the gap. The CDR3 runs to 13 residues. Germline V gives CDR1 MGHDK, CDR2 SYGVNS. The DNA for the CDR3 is TGTGCCAGCAGTGGGGACGGCGGGGTCGGCTACACCTTC. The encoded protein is CASSGDGGVGYTF.

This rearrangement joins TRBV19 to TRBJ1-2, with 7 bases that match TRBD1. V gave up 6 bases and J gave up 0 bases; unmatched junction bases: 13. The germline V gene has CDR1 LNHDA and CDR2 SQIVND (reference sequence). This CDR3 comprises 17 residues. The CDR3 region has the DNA TGTGCCAGTAGGTTGGGGACAGTACCTCGAGCTAACTATGGCTACACCTTC. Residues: CASRLGTVPRANYGYTF.

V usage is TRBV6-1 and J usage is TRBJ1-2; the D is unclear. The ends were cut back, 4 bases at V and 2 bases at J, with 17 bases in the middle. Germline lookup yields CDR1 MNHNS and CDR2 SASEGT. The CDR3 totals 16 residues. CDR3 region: CASSANYRFANYGYTF. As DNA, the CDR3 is TGTGCCAGCAGTGCCAACTACCGTTTTGCCAACTATGGCTACACCTTC.

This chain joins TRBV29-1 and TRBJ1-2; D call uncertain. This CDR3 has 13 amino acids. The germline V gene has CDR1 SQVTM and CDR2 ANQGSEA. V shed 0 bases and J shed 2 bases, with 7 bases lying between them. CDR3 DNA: TGCAGCGTTGAAGATGTAGAAAACTATGGCTACACCTTC. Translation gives CSVEDVENYGYTF.